These 27 T cell receptor beta chains were all obtained from the same sample, sequenced in a study of cytomegalovirus exposure and HLA in healthy donors (dated by TCRdb to 2016 to 2017). The library was built by means of the immunoSEQ multiplex PCR assay. For the multiplex PCR, a mixture combining 60 forward primers for TCR Vbeta segments and 13 reverse primers for TCR Jbeta segments was used. TCRdb took over this immuneACCESS table, retaining in-frame rearrangements with V and J assigned. Such tables are incomplete; in checked studies, under half of the missing clones stem from an unresolved V gene, and the remainder is unexplained. The sample table lists 210,000 or so clones, 70% to 85% of them with a count of one. The ten biggest clones cover approximately 0.22% of the sample. Sequencing input: PBMCs. All receptors come from a girl aged 2 to 10 in good health and CMV-seronegative.

This rearrangement joins TRBV7-2 to TRBJ1-2; no clear D gene. In germline, CDR1 is SGHTA, CDR2 FQGNSA. V lost 4 bases and J 8 bases, leaving 14 bases between the germline ends. This CDR3 comprises 13 residues. The CDR3 nucleotides are TGTGCCAGCAGCTCGCATGGAGTTGACGGCTACACCTTC. This gives the protein CASSSHGVDGYTF.

As concerns this clone: Its ends do not fully match the called genes, so a read error is possible. This chain links TRBV10-3 with TRBJ1-2; 10 bases fit TRBD1. Germline CDR1 and CDR2: ENHRY and SYGVKD. CDR3 length equals 14 residues. CDR3 nucleotide sequence: TGTGCCATCAGTGGGGGACAGGGGAACTATGGCTACACTTTC. Its translation is CAISGGQGNYGYTF.

The V and J genes are TRBV28 and TRBJ1-6; D remains unclear. V was cut by 7 bases and J by 3 bases, with 13 bases left in between. The CDR3 covers 15 residues. Germline assignment: CDR1 MDHEN and CDR2 SYDVKM. The CDR3 sequence is CASTNTTGYNSPLHF. The CDR3 DNA reads TGTGCCAGCACCAATACCACCGGCTATAATTCACCCCTCCACTTT. The complete variable domain, with remaining parts taken from reference TRBV28 and TRBJ1-6, reads DVKVTQSSRYLVKRTGEKVFLECVQDMDHENMFWYRQDPGLGLRLIYFSYDVKMKEKGDIPEGYSVSREKKERFSLILESASTNQTSMYLCASTNTTGYNSPLHFGNGTRLTVT.

The chain combines TRBV4-1 with TRBJ2-3, with 10 bases identical to TRBD2. The CDR3 is 15 residues long. Per germline, CDR1 MGHRA and CDR2 YSYEKL. V dropped 5 bases and J dropped 5; count of bases not matched to a gene: 7. CDR3 sequence (DNA): TGCGCCAGCAGCGCAGCGGGGGGGCTCAGAGATACGCAGTATTTT. Protein product: CASSAAGGLRDTQYF.

CDR3 nucleotide sequence: TGTGCCAGCAGCTTTACGGAGGGGACTGAAGCTTTCTTT. Translating it yields CASSFTEGTEAFF. J is TRBJ1-1 and V is TRBV7-3; a possible D gene is TRBD1 (5 bases). Germline V gives CDR1 SGHTA, CDR2 FQGTGA. Trimming removed 3 bases at V and 5 bases at J, with 10 bases between. The CDR3 runs to 13 residues.

This clone was recorded a few times. The V gene is TRBV6-1, the J gene TRBJ2-6, with TRBD1 as a possible D gene (6 bases). The CDR3 spans 14 residues. CDR1 MNHNS and CDR2 SASEGT come from the germline V gene. The V end was cut by 2 bases, the J end by 8 bases, with 10 bases between. The CDR3 DNA follows: TGTGCCAGCAGTGAAAGCAGGGGAACCAACGTCCTGACTTTC. Protein product: CASSESRGTNVLTF.

The V call is TRBV7-6, the J call TRBJ2-5; 10 bases map to TRBD2. V gave up 4 bases and J gave up 4 bases; unmatched junction bases: 12. The germline V gene encodes CDR1 SGHVS and CDR2 FNYEAQ. The CDR3 sequence is 17 residues long. The CDR3 DNA follows: TGTGCCAGCAGCTCTACGATTCTAGCGGGGGTAGGAGAGACCCAGTACTTC. Translation gives CASSSTILAGVGETQYF. The entire variable domain, with the rest obtained from reference TRBV7-6 and TRBJ2-5, is as follows: GAGVSQSPRYKVTKRGQDVALRCDPISGHVSLYWYRQALGQGPEFLTYFNYEAQQDKSGLPNDRFSAERPEGSISTLTIQRTEQRDSAMYRCASSSTILAGVGETQYFGPGTRLLVL.

This clone was counted between two and nine times. CDR3 sequence: CASSQAQRGGLETQYF. CDR3 bases: TGCGCCAGCAGCCAAGCGCAGCGGGGGGGCCTAGAGACCCAGTACTTC. The V gene is TRBV4-1, the J gene TRBJ2-5, with 10 bases identical to TRBD2. Germline V gene lookup returns CDR1 MGHRA and CDR2 YSYEKL. V dropped 1 base and J dropped 4; count of bases not matched to a gene: 6. The CDR3 has 16 amino acids.

The chain has TRBV6-1 and TRBJ2-7, with TRBD1 matching 9 bases. Trimming at V came to 0 bases and at J to 3 bases, leaving 3 bases not matched to a gene. CDR1 is MNHNS and CDR2 is SASEGT in the germline V gene. This CDR3 has 15 residues. CDR3 loop: CASSEAYRGLYEQYF. The DNA for the CDR3 is TGTGCCAGCAGTGAAGCGTACAGGGGGCTCTACGAGCAGTACTTC.

V and J are TRBV18 and TRBJ1-2; no definite D call. Germline CDR1 KGHSH, CDR2 LQKENI. CDR3 size: 13 residues. V lost 3 bases, J lost 3 bases, and 8 bases lay in between. The CDR3 nucleotides read TGTGCCAGCTCACCTCGAATAGACTATGGCTACACCTTC. Its protein is CASSPRIDYGYTF.

This sequence joins TRBV28 and TRBJ1-1; 9 bases map to TRBD1. V was pared by 6 bases and J by 3 bases, with 8 bases of the junction left unmatched. The CDR3 has 15 residues. Germline V gene lookup returns CDR1 MDHEN and CDR2 SYDVKM. The CDR3 DNA follows: TGTGCCAGCAGATGGGGGGACAGGGAGGACACTGAAGCTTTCTTT. Protein: CASRWGDREDTEAFF.

The V gene is TRBV28, the J gene TRBJ2-7; D remains unclear. The germline CDR1 and CDR2 sequences are MDHEN and SYDVKM. The CDR3 covers 12 residues. V gave up 3 bases and J gave up 6 bases, with 9 bases separating them. CDR3 sequence reads: CASSLDRSEQYF. The CDR3 DNA is TGTGCCAGCAGTTTGGATCGGAGCGAGCAGTACTTC.

V and J are TRBV2 and TRBJ2-3, with D unresolved. Germline V CDR1 and CDR2: SNHLY, FYNNEI. V dropped 7 bases and J dropped 2 bases, with 10 bases sitting between them. The CDR3 consists of 13 residues. CDR3 nucleotides: TGTGCCAGCATGCTTACTTACACAGATACGCAGTATTTT. Its protein product is CASMLTYTDTQYF. The full variable domain, in which reference TRBV2 and TRBJ2-3 provide the parts outside the CDR3, is EPEVTQTPSHQVTQMGQEVILRCVPISNHLYFYWYRQILGQKVEFLVSFYNNEISEKSEIFDDQFSVERPDGSNFTLKIRSTKLEDSAMYFCASMLTYTDTQYFGPGTRLTVL.

The rearrangement links TRBV4-1 to TRBJ1-2, with 8 bases fitting TRBD1. V lost 5 bases, J lost 1 base, and 12 bases stayed unmatched. Germline V CDR1 and CDR2: MGHRA, YSYEKL. The CDR3 consists of 17 residues. The CDR3 DNA is TGCGCCAGCAGCTCCCCCGCAGGGGGCGACGTTAACTATGGCTACACCTTC. Its protein is CASSSPAGGDVNYGYTF.

V and J are TRBV16 and TRBJ1-3; no reliable D call. V was clipped by 0 bases and J by 2 bases, with 8 bases between them. CDR3 length equals 15 residues. Germline V gene data show CDR1 as KGHSY and CDR2 as FQNENV. The CDR3 is CASSQSRVTGNTIYF. The DNA for the CDR3 is TGTGCCAGCAGCCAATCCCGCGTTACTGGAAACACCATATATTTT.

This chain uses TRBV7-9 with TRBJ1-1; the D gene is possibly TRBD1 (5 bases). CDR1 SEHNR and CDR2 FQNEAQ come from the germline V gene (reference sequence). The V end lost 10 bases, the J end lost 11 bases, and 20 bases lay between the germline ends. This CDR3 spans 12 amino acids. The CDR3 coding sequence is TGTGCCATCGGGGGAGGGGCGCGAGGGGCTTTCTTT. This encodes CAIGGGARGAFF.

J is TRBJ1-1 and V is TRBV30; D unclear. The germline gives CDR1 GTSNPN, CDR2 SVGIG (reference sequence). Deletions cut 2 bases from V and 1 base from J, with 17 bases between. The CDR3 length is 16 residues. The chain's CDR3 is CAWSYPPVAANTEAFF. The CDR3 region has the DNA TGTGCCTGGAGTTATCCCCCGGTGGCGGCGAACACTGAAGCTTTCTTT.

CDR3 loop: CASSWRITDTQYF. For the CDR3, the DNA is TGTGCCAGTAGTTGGCGGATCACAGATACGCAGTATTTT. This chain links TRBV19 with TRBJ2-3; D is ambiguous. CDR1 LNHDA and CDR2 SQIVND come from the germline V gene (reference sequence). This CDR3 contains 13 residues. Trimming removed 5 bases at V and 2 bases at J, with 8 bases between.

V and J are TRBV28 and TRBJ1-2, with 7 bases lining up with TRBD1. This CDR3 is 15 amino acids long. V trimming: 5 bases; J trimming: 6 bases; junction bases outside the gene matches: 12. Germline assignment: CDR1 MDHEN and CDR2 SYDVKM. The CDR3 DNA sequence: TGTGCCAGCAGTCCCCTTCCTCGGACAGGCGATGGCTACACCTTC. Its protein is CASSPLPRTGDGYTF.

The rearrangement joins TRBV6-6 to TRBJ2-3; TRBD2 aligns across 9 bases. CDR1 is MNHNY and CDR2 is SVGAGI in the germline V gene (reference sequence). The CDR3 covers 14 residues. Unmatched junction bases numbered 4, after V lost 6 bases and J lost 3 bases. Here the CDR3 reads CASSPAGGTDTQYF. For the CDR3, the DNA is TGTGCCAGCAGCCCCGCGGGGGGGACAGATACGCAGTATTTT.

The chain has TRBV5-5 and TRBJ1-4; D ambiguous. Germline V lookup: CDR1 SGHKS, CDR2 YYEKEE (reference sequence). The V end lost 4 bases, the J end lost 8 bases, and 18 bases lay between the germline ends. The length of the CDR3 is 15 residues. The CDR3 protein is CASSPDRGWEEKLFF. The CDR3 DNA reads TGTGCCAGCAGCCCGGACCGAGGGTGGGAGGAAAAACTGTTTTTT.

V and J are TRBV5-4 and TRBJ1-2, with a tentative D call TRBD1 (5 bases). The germline gives CDR1 SGHNT, CDR2 YYREEE (reference sequence). Trimming took off 0 bases at V and 2 bases at J, with 8 bases between the two ends. The CDR3 is made up of 14 amino acids. The CDR3 loop is CASSLAGLNYGYTF. As DNA, the CDR3 is TGTGCCAGCAGCTTGGCGGGACTCAACTATGGCTACACCTTC.

This clone appeared a single time. The genes are TRBV7-3 and TRBJ1-4, with a tentative D call TRBD1 (6 bases). The V gene lost 5 bases and the J gene lost 8 bases, with 21 bases spanning the gap. The CDR3 loop spans 16 amino acids. CDR1 is SGHTA and CDR2 is FQGTGA in the germline V gene. The CDR3 DNA sequence: TGTGCCAGCAGCCCCCGAGGTCAGGGGCTAGGGGAAAAACTGTTTTTT. Residues: CASSPRGQGLGEKLFF. The full variable domain, its missing parts supplied by reference TRBV7-3 and TRBJ1-4, is GAGVSQTPSNKVTEKGKYVELRCDPISGHTALYWYRQSLGQGPEFLIYFQGTGAADDSGLPNDRFFAVRPEGSVSTLKIQRTERGDSAVYLCASSPRGQGLGEKLFFGSGTQLSVL.

The V call is TRBV7-9, the J call TRBJ1-1; 8 bases are shared with TRBD1. The CDR3 totals 14 residues. Germline V gene data show CDR1 as SEHNR and CDR2 as FQNEAQ (reference sequence). The V gene end was trimmed by 5 bases and the J gene end by 5 bases; junction bases not matched to a gene: 7. CDR3 nucleotide sequence: TGTGCCAGCAGCCCACCGGACAGGGTGACTGAAGCTTTCTTT. Translated: CASSPPDRVTEAFF.

The chain recombines TRBV29-1 with TRBJ2-7, with 11 bases lining up with TRBD2. CDR3 length: 16 amino acids. The junction had 10 bases not matched to a gene; V was cut back by 0 bases and J by 6 bases. CDR1 and CDR2 from the germline V gene are SQVTM and ANQGSEA. The CDR3 loop is CSVEETSGRPLGEQYF. Here the CDR3 DNA reads TGCAGCGTTGAAGAAACTAGCGGGAGACCCCTGGGCGAGCAGTACTTC.

This chain connects TRBV6-6 to TRBJ2-7, with D possibly being TRBD2 (6 bases). The germline V and J ends were trimmed by 2 bases and 3 bases, with 14 bases remaining between them. The CDR3 extends over 15 amino acids. Germline V gene lookup returns CDR1 MNHNY and CDR2 SVGAGI (reference sequence). In nucleotides, the CDR3 is TGTGCCAGCAGTTACAGGGGACTCAGCGGCTACGAGCAGTACTTC. This gives the protein CASSYRGLSGYEQYF.

The chain recombines TRBV11-2 with TRBJ2-2; the D is unclear. CDR1 SGHAT and CDR2 FQNNGV come from the germline V gene. V was shortened by 5 bases and J by 6 bases, with 10 bases between the two germline ends. The CDR3 extends over 13 amino acids. CDR3 sequence (DNA): TGTGCCAGCAGCCCCACTGTGGCCGGGGAGCTGTTTTTT. It specifies CASSPTVAGELFF. Complete variable domain (other parts from reference TRBV11-2 and TRBJ2-2): EAGVAQSPRYKIIEKRQSVAFWCNPISGHATLYWYQQILGQGPKLLIQFQNNGVVDDSQLPKDRFSAERLKGVDSTLKIQPAKLEDSAVYLCASSPTVAGELFFGEGSRLTVL.